The entry that follows covers one T cell receptor (beta chain) sequence. The germline V gene encodes CDR1 SGHKS and CDR2 YYEKEE (reference sequence). V lost 3 bases to trimming and J lost 0 bases, with 6 bases between them. CDR3 length: 13 residues. In the original analysis: How many nucleated cells were present was estimated from reference gene primer amplification. Repertoires were generated with immunoSEQ multiplex PCR, while TCRdb's copy carries only in-frame clones and drops some. Clone size and the V and J calls come from that table; the DNA yielded D and trimming. The table has tens of thousands of clones, around 87% seen once. The entry originates in a study of blood T cell repertoires in COVID-19. Looking at the study overall: Sites in the United States, Italy and Spain provided acute and convalescent COVID-19 samples. From T cells, B-cell-depleted T cells, or PBMCs came the material, which was cDNA or gDNA.

The chain has TRBV5-5 and TRBJ1-2; D gene unclear. This sequence originates from a man aged 40-49 years with active COVID-19. Material for sequencing was peripheral blood. CDR3 loop: CASSSPSNYGYTF. Here the CDR3 DNA reads TGTGCCAGCAGCTCCCCCTCTAACTATGGCTACACCTTC.